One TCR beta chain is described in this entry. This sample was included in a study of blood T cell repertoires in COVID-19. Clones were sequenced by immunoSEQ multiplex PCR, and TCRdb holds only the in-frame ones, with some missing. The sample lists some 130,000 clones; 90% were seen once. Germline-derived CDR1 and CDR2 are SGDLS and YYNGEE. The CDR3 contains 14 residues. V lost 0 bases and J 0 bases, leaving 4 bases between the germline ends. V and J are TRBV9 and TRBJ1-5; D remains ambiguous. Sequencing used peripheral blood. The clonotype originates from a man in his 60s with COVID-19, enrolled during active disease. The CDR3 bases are TGTGCCAGCAGCGTAGTATATAGCAATCAGCCCCAGCATTTT. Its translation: CASSVVYSNQPQHF.